The text below deals with one T cell receptor (beta chain). Its antigen is unknown. Trimming took 6 bases from V and 5 from J, leaving 11 bases between them. The CDR3 covers 13 residues. TCRdb itself ran the RT-PCR reads through MiXCR, one entry per CDR3 protein. The table includes over 650,000 distinct CDR3 sequences, about a fifth detected once. This entry comes from a study of response to subunit inactivated influenza vaccine. Findings of the study overall: Researchers suggested that each seasonal influenza vaccination recruits few new T cells.

This receptor was obtained from a man aged 45-65 years who received an inactivated influenza vaccine. The V call is TRBV12-3 or TRBV12-4, the J call TRBJ2-1, with D tentatively TRBD1 (6 bases). Here the sequenced sample was PBMCs from blood, taken roughly 5 days after vaccination. The CDR3 bases are TGTGCCAGCAGACCCCCAGGGGACAATGAGCAGTTCTTC. This encodes CASRPPGDNEQFF.